Shown below are 17 T cell receptor beta chains from a single sample sequenced in a study of cytomegalovirus exposure and HLA in healthy donors. Primers included in the PCR were 60 Vbeta and 13 Jbeta primers. Generated by immunoSEQ multiplex PCR, the TCRdb table keeps only in-frame clones and is missing some. The sample lists 200,000 to 250,000 clones, about 80% occurring once. Sequencing used PBMCs. The receptors here all came from a man aged 18 to 29 in good health and CMV-seronegative.

The J gene is TRBJ2-7, the V gene TRBV9, with 7 nucleotides matching TRBD2. V dropped 4 bases and J dropped 5; count of bases not matched to a gene: 6. The CDR3 sequence is 13 residues long. CDR1 is SGDLS, CDR2 YYNGEE, per germline. CDR3 nucleotides: TGTGCCAGCAGCTTGGGGGGGATGGACGAGCAGTACTTC. It translates to CASSLGGMDEQYF.

This sequence joins TRBV4-2 and TRBJ2-3; 7 nucleotides line up with TRBD2. The germline gives CDR1 LGHNA, CDR2 YNFKEQ. V shed 2 bases and J 3 bases; nucleotides not matched to a gene: 11. This CDR3 comprises 17 residues. The CDR3 spells CASSQKAGTTATDTQYF. CDR3 DNA: TGTGCCAGCAGCCAAAAGGCGGGGACTACCGCTACAGATACGCAGTATTTT.

The J gene is TRBJ2-5, the V gene TRBV5-8; 13 bases map to TRBD2. The V gene's germline CDR1 is SGHTS and CDR2 YDEGEE. This CDR3 has 17 amino acids. V gave up 4 bases and J gave up 5 bases; unmatched junction bases: 11. CDR3 bases: TGTGCCAGCAGCCCTGGCCGACTAGCGGGAGGCGGGGAGACCCAGTACTTC. This translates into CASSPGRLAGGGETQYF.

The chain uses TRBV19 and TRBJ1-4, with D maybe TRBD1 (5 bases). V was clipped by 5 bases and J by 0 bases, with 7 bases between them. Germline V gene lookup returns CDR1 LNHDA and CDR2 SQIVND (reference sequence). The CDR3 totals 14 residues. CDR3 protein: CASSGHATNEKLFF. DNA of the CDR3: TGTGCCAGTAGTGGACATGCAACTAATGAAAAACTGTTTTTT.

V and J are TRBV28 and TRBJ1-3; D might be TRBD1 (5 bases). The CDR3 loop spans 14 amino acids. Germline CDR1 MDHEN, CDR2 SYDVKM. Trimming left V 9 bases short and J 0 bases short, with 12 bases between. CDR3: CASRDSSSGNTIYF. The CDR3 DNA is TGTGCCAGTAGAGACAGTAGCTCTGGAAACACCATATATTTT.

CDR3 DNA sequence: TGTGCCAGCAGTGAAGAGAGTAACACTGAAGCTTTCTTT. This encodes CASSEESNTEAFF. The V gene is TRBV2, the J gene TRBJ1-1; no firm D call. Germline lookup yields CDR1 SNHLY and CDR2 FYNNEI. V was cut by 1 base and J by 2 bases, with 5 bases left in between. The CDR3 totals 13 residues.

This sequence joins TRBV7-9 and TRBJ2-5, with 7 bases that match TRBD2. The DNA end lines up better with TRBJ2-7; the J call may be wrong. Germline-derived CDR1 and CDR2 are SEHNR and FQNEAQ (reference sequence). The CDR3 loop spans 14 amino acids. The CDR3 sequence is CASSPTGGSYEQYF. The CDR3 coding sequence is TGTGCCAGCAGCCCCACGGGGGGCTCCTACGAGCAGTACTTC.

With respect to this clone: The sample has other DNA sequences that encode this CDR3 too. This chain connects TRBV5-1 to TRBJ2-7; 7 bases are a match to TRBD1. This CDR3 is built from 14 residues. Germline assignment: CDR1 SGHRS and CDR2 YFSETQ. V was clipped by 0 bases and J by 0 bases; unmatched bases: 0. CDR3 amino acids: CASSLDRGSYEQYF. The CDR3 DNA reads as TGCGCCAGCAGCTTGGACAGGGGCTCCTACGAGCAGTACTTC.

The genes are TRBV19 and TRBJ2-1; D gene ambiguous. Trimming pared 3 bases from V and 0 bases from J, leaving 9 bases between. The CDR3 sequence is 15 residues long. Germline V gives CDR1 LNHDA, CDR2 SQIVND (reference sequence). CDR3 in amino acids: CASSMVPSSYNEQFF. The CDR3, as DNA: TGTGCCAGTAGTATGGTCCCCAGCTCCTACAATGAGCAGTTCTTC.

The rearrangement joins TRBV19 to TRBJ2-1, with a tentative D call TRBD1 (5 bases). The V gene's germline CDR1 is LNHDA and CDR2 SQIVND (reference sequence). The CDR3 spans 15 residues. V was shortened by 3 bases and J by 0 bases, with 9 bases between the two germline ends. CDR3 region: CASSIGDSSYNEQFF. CDR3 nucleotides: TGTGCCAGTAGTATTGGCGACAGCTCCTACAATGAGCAGTTCTTC.

This clone was counted at least ten times. The gene calls are TRBV6-6 and TRBJ2-3; D remains unclear. The CDR3 has 13 residues. The V gene's germline CDR1 is MNHNY and CDR2 SVGAGI (reference sequence). Trimming stripped 6 bases from V and 6 bases from J, with 13 bases between. The CDR3 here is CASSRDSTDTQYF. The CDR3 bases are TGTGCCAGCAGCCGAGACTCCACCGATACGCAGTATTTT.

The J gene is TRBJ2-1, the V gene TRBV9, with TRBD1 as a possible D gene (6 bases). The ends were cut back, 3 bases at V and 5 bases at J, with 15 bases in the middle. The V gene's germline CDR1 is SGDLS and CDR2 YYNGEE. The CDR3 has 15 residues. The CDR3: CASSETGRWNNEQFF. DNA of the CDR3: TGTGCCAGCAGCGAAACAGGGAGATGGAACAATGAGCAGTTCTTC.

This chain connects TRBV18 to TRBJ2-1; D is undetermined. CDR1 is KGHSH, CDR2 LQKENI, per germline. The CDR3 is 15 residues long. The ends were cut back, 6 bases at V and 0 bases at J, with 12 bases in the middle. In DNA, the CDR3 is TGTGCCAGCTCCCATGACTGGATCTCCTACAATGAGCAGTTCTTC. It specifies CASSHDWISYNEQFF.

The chain couples TRBV2 to TRBJ2-1; 8 nucleotides match TRBD2. CDR1 SNHLY and CDR2 FYNNEI come from the germline V gene. The CDR3 spans 15 residues. V lost 1 base and J lost 3; bases outside the gene matches: 2. CDR3 DNA sequence: TGTGCCAGCAGTGAAGGCGGGGGGAACTACAATGAGCAGTTCTTC. Amino acids: CASSEGGGNYNEQFF. Based on the CDR3 plus reference TRBV2 and TRBJ2-1, the full variable domain is EPEVTQTPSHQVTQMGQEVILRCVPISNHLYFYWYRQILGQKVEFLVSFYNNEISEKSEIFDDQFSVERPDGSNFTLKIRSTKLEDSAMYFCASSEGGGNYNEQFFGPGTRLTVL.

This clone has only a few counts. The DNA of the CDR3 is TGTGCCAGCGAAAGGGGAAGCTACAATGAGCAGTTCTTC. Its protein is CASERGSYNEQFF. The chain employs TRBV7-8 and TRBJ2-1, with D maybe TRBD1 (5 bases). The V end lost 8 bases, the J end lost 3 bases, and 11 bases lay between the germline ends. Germline CDR1 is SGHVS and CDR2 is FQNEAQ. CDR3 length: 13 residues.

The V gene is TRBV11-3, the J gene TRBJ2-2; 7 nucleotides agree with TRBD2. Trimming cost V 0 bases and J 0 bases; bases outside gene matches: 7. The CDR3 has 18 amino acids. The germline CDR1 and CDR2 sequences are SGHNT and YENEEA. This CDR3 reads CASSLDQGGSANTGELFF. The CDR3 DNA reads TGTGCCAGCAGCTTAGATCAAGGCGGGAGCGCGAACACCGGGGAGCTGTTTTTT. The whole variable domain, remainder taken from reference TRBV11-3 and TRBJ2-2, is EAGVVQSPRYKIIEKKQPVAFWCNPISGHNTLYWYLQNLGQGPELLIRYENEEAVDDSQLPKDRFSAERLKGVDSTLKIQPAELGDSAVYLCASSLDQGGSANTGELFFGEGSRLTVL.

This chain joins TRBV29-1 and TRBJ2-1, with 11 positions matching TRBD2. With V trimmed by 5 bases and J by 1 base, 7 bases remained unmatched. Germline V CDR1 and CDR2: SQVTM, ANQGSEA. The CDR3 runs to 16 residues. CDR3 region: CSVRPLAGDSYNEQFF. The CDR3 nucleotides are TGCAGCGTTCGCCCACTAGCGGGAGATTCCTACAATGAGCAGTTCTTC.